This T cell receptor (beta chain) was retrieved from a study of shared clonotypes between healthy human individuals. Notes on the study in general: Clonotype sharing among donors was expected to depend on sequencing depth.

With 4 bases clipped from V and 2 bases from J, the junction kept 7 bases outside the gene matches. The CDR3 is 15 residues long. Per the germline V gene, CDR1 is SGHRS and CDR2 is YFSETQ. The authors ran the assay at deep level. In replicate PCRs of unsorted PBMC, about 0.3 ug DNA, 31,000 or so T cell genomes, was used. Ten immunoSEQ deep assay plates held the unsorted PBMC DNA. Method: immunoSEQ multiplex PCR; TCRdb's copy keeps in-frame clones and lacks some. The repertoire holds fewer than 600,000 clones, around three quarters seen once, with 9.5% to 15% in the top ten. A word on this clone: The antigen remains undetermined.

The sequenced sample was PBMCs. V and J are TRBV5-1 and TRBJ2-3; 7 nucleotides agree with TRBD1. The clonotype was recovered from a woman aged 40 to 50 in good health. Some clones in this sample may be carry-over from other donors' samples. The DNA of the CDR3 is TGCGCCAGCAGCCTCCGGGACAGCCACACAGATACGCAGTATTTT. This translates into CASSLRDSHTDTQYF. The full variable domain, completed using reference TRBV5-1 and TRBJ2-3, is KAGVTQTPRYLIKTRGQQVTLSCSPISGHRSVSWYQQTPGQGLQFLFEYFSETQRNKGNFPGRFSGRQFSNSRSEMNVSTLELGDSALYLCASSLRDSHTDTQYFGPGTRLTVL.